The rows below give T cell receptor beta chains drawn from one sample of a study of early T cells in non-severe SARS-CoV-2 infection. TCRdb passed the 5' RACE reads through MiXCR, listing each CDR3 protein once. Here the sample spans fewer than 100,000 distinct CDR3 sequences, approximately 12% being singletons. Sequencing was carried out using whole blood. All receptors come from an adult who was a healthcare worker with PCR-confirmed SARS-CoV-2 infection or an uninfected control (not recorded which). CDR3s include the opening cysteine and the closing phenylalanine or tryptophan. D genes are given only for firm matches. Size is omitted from some rows. Given values are once, few, many or a class for expanded clones.

clone_size	d_call	v_call	j_call	cdr3_nt	cdr3_aa
many	.	TRBV7-2	TRBJ2-4	TGTGCCAGCAGCTTGGGACTAGCCAAAAACATTCAGTACTTC	CASSLGLAKNIQYF
many	.	TRBV9	TRBJ2-3	TGTGCCAGCAGCGTAGCTGCGGGCACAGATACGCAGTATTTT	CASSVAAGTDTQYF
.	TRBD2	TRBV20-1	TRBJ2-3	TGCAGTGCTAGATCCCCGGGAGGGTTCACAGATACGCAGTATTTT	CSARSPGGFTDTQYF
few	.	TRBV6-6	TRBJ2-3	TGTGCCAGCAGTTACTCGGGGGGTGAGGGAAGAGATACGCAGTATTTT	CASSYSGGEGRDTQYF
few	.	TRBV5-1	TRBJ2-2	TGCGCCAGCAGTTGGGATACCGGGGAGCTGTTTTTT	CASSWDTGELFF
.	.	TRBV7-2	TRBJ1-2	TGTGCCAGCAGCTTACTAGGTGCAAATGGCTACACCTTC	CASSLLGANGYTF
.	.	TRBV5-6	TRBJ2-7	TGTGCCAGCAGCTTGGCAGAGGCCTCCGGGCAGTACTTC	CASSLAEASGQYF
many	TRBD1	TRBV19	TRBJ2-7	TGTGCCAGTAGCCCCGGACCGGACAGGTCCTACGAGCAGTACTTC	CASSPGPDRSYEQYF
many	TRBD2	TRBV9	TRBJ2-7	TGTGCCAGCAGCGTAGGGCCTAGCGGGAGTAACTACGAGCAGTACTTC	CASSVGPSGSNYEQYF
.	.	TRBV5-1	TRBJ1-2	TGCGCCAGCAGCTTGGACCCAGGGAAGGCCTATGGCTACACCTTC	CASSLDPGKAYGYTF
few	TRBD2	TRBV3-1	TRBJ2-1	TGTGCCAGCAGCCGCAAGCCGGGAGGATGGGAGCAGTTCTTC	CASSRKPGGWEQFF
few	.	TRBV2	TRBJ1-4	TGTGCCAGCAAGAGATCAACTAATGAAAAACTGTTTTTT	CASKRSTNEKLFF
few	TRBD1	TRBV18	TRBJ2-5	TGTGCCAGCTCACCATTTACAGGGGATTCGGGAGAGACCCAGTACTTC	CASSPFTGDSGETQYF
few	.	TRBV7-9	TRBJ2-3	TGTGCCAGCAGCTTGGGCAGGGAAGCAGATACGCAGTATTTT	CASSLGREADTQYF
.	TRBD1	TRBV10-3	TRBJ1-1	TGTGCCATCAGGTACAGGGGTGACACTGAAGCTTTCTTT	CAIRYRGDTEAFF
many	.	TRBV2	TRBJ2-1	TGTGCCAGCAGTGAACGCAGGGATGAGCAGTTCTTC	CASSERRDEQFF
large	.	TRBV27	TRBJ2-5	TGTGCCAGCAGTTTATCCGGCTCCTGGGGAGAGACCCAGTACTTC	CASSLSGSWGETQYF
few	TRBD2	TRBV27	TRBJ2-1	TGTGCCAGCAGTTTGGCTAGCGGGTTCAATGAGCAGTTCTTC	CASSLASGFNEQFF
.	.	TRBV28	TRBJ2-2	TGTGCCAGCAGTTTCCGATGGAACACCGGGGAGCTGTTTTTT	CASSFRWNTGELFF
many	TRBD2	TRBV5-4	TRBJ2-1	TGTGCCAGCAGCTTAGCGGGAGGGAAGGATTACAATGAGCAGTTCTTC	CASSLAGGKDYNEQFF
.	.	TRBV19	TRBJ2-1	TGTGCCAGTAGCCCTCTCAGGGGAAGTTACAATGAGCAGTTCTTC	CASSPLRGSYNEQFF
few	TRBD1	TRBV28	TRBJ2-2	TGTGCCAGCAGCCCCCACAGGGGAACCGGGGAGCTGTTTTTT	CASSPHRGTGELFF
many	TRBD2	TRBV7-3	TRBJ2-3	TGTGCCAGCAGCTTAGCGGGAGGTAGCACAGATACGCAGTATTTT	CASSLAGGSTDTQYF
many	.	TRBV12-3/TRBV12-4	TRBJ1-6	TGTGCCAGCAGTCTCCGGGGGAGGGACTCCTTCCACTTT	CASSLRGRDSFHF
.	TRBD2	TRBV5-1	TRBJ2-3	TGCGCCAGCAGCTTAAACCTAGCGGGAGAGGCGCAGTATTTT	CASSLNLAGEAQYF
few	TRBD2	TRBV29-1	TRBJ2-3	TGCAGCGCTTCGTCTAGCGGGAGCACAGATACGCAGTATTTT	CSASSSGSTDTQYF
.	.	TRBV4-1	TRBJ1-4	TGCGCCAGCAGCCAGTGGGCCAATGAAAAACTGTTTTTT	CASSQWANEKLFF
once	.	TRBV9	TRBJ2-7	TGTGCCAGCAGCGTAGGTCCAGGGCACGAGCAGTACTTC	CASSVGPGHEQYF
.	.	TRBV28	TRBJ1-2	TGTGCCAGCAGTCCCCCAGGAGTTGGGGGCAACACCTTC	CASSPPGVGGNTF
few	TRBD2	TRBV29-1	TRBJ2-2	TGCAGCGTTGAGCCCCGGATAGCGGGAGTCCCCGGGGAGCTGTTTTTT	CSVEPRIAGVPGELFF